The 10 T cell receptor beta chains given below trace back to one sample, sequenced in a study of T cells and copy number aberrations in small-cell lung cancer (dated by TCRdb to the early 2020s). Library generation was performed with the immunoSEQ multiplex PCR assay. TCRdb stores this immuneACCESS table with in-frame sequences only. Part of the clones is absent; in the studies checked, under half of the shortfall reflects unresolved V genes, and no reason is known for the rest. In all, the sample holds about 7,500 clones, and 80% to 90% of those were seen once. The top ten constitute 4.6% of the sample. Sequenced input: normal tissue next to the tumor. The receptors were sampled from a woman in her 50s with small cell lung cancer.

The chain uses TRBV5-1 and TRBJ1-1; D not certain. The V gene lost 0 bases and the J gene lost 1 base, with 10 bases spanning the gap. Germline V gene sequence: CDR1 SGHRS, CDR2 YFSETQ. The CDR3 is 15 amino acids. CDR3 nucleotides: TGCGCCAGCAGCTTGGCTCCAGGCACGAACACTGAAGCTTTCTTT. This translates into CASSLAPGTNTEAFF.

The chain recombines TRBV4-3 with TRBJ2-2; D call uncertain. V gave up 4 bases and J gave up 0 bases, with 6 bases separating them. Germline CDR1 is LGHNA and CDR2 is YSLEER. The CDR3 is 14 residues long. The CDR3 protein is CASSRRPNTGELFF. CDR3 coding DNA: TGCGCCAGCAGCCGACGTCCGAACACCGGGGAGCTGTTTTTT.

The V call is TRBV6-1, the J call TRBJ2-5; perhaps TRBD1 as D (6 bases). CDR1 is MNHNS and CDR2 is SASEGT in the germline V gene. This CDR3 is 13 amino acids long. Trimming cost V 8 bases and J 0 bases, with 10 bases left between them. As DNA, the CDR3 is TGTGCCAGCTCGGACAGTGACCAAGAGACCCAGTACTTC. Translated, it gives CASSDSDQETQYF.

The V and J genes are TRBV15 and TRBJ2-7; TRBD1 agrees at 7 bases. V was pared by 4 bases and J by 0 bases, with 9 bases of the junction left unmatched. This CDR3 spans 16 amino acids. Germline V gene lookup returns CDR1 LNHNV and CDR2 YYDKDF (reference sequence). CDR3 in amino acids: CATSTRYRDSSYEQYF. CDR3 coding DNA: TGTGCCACCAGCACACGCTATCGGGACAGCTCCTACGAGCAGTACTTC.

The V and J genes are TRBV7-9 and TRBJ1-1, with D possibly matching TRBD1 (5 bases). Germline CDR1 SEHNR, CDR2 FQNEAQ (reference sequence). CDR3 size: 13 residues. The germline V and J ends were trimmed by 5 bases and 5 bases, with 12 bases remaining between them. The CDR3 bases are TGTGCCAGCAGCCGCATCGGGGGAACTGAAGCTTTCTTT. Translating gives CASSRIGGTEAFF.

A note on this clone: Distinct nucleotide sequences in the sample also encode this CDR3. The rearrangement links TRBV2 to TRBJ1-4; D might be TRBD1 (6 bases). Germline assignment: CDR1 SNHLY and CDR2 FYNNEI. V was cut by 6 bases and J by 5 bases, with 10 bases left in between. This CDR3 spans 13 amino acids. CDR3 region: CASRVGQNEKLFF. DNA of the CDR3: TGTGCCAGCAGGGTCGGACAGAATGAAAAACTGTTTTTT.

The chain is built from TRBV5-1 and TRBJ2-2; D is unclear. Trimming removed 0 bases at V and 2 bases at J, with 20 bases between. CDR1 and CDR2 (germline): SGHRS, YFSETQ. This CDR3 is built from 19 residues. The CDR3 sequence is CASSLGSIAAPLNTGELFF. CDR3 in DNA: TGCGCCAGCAGCTTGGGTTCGATTGCAGCTCCCCTCAACACCGGGGAGCTGTTTTTT.

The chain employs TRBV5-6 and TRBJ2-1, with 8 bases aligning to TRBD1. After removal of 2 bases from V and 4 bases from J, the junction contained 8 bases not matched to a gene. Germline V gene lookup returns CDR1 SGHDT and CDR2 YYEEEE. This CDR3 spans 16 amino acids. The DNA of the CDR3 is TGTGCCAGCAGCTTTGGACAGGGAATGAGGTACAATGAGCAGTTCTTC. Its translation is CASSFGQGMRYNEQFF.

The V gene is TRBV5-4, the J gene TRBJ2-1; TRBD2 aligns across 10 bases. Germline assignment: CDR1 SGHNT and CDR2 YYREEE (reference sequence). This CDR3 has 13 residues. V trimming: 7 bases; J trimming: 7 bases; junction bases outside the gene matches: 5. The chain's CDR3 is CASSGSGRNEQFF. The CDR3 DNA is TGTGCCAGCTCGGGTAGCGGGAGGAATGAGCAGTTCTTC.

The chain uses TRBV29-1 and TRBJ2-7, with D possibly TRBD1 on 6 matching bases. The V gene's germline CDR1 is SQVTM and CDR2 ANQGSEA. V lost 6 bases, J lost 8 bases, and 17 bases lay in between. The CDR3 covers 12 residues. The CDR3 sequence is CSVGASQVQQYF. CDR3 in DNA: TGCAGCGTGGGGGCCTCCCAGGTTCAGCAGTACTTC.